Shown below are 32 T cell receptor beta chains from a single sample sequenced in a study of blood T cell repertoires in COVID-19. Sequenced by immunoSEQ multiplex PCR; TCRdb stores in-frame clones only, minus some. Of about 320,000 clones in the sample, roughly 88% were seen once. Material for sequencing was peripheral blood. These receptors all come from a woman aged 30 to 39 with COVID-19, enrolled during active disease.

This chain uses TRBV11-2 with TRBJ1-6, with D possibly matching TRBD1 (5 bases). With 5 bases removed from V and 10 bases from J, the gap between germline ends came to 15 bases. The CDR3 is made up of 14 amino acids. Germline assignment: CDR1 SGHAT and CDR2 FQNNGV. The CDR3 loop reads CASSPGGSRSPLHF. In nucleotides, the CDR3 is TGTGCCAGCAGCCCCGGGGGGTCTCGATCACCCCTCCACTTT.

CDR3 protein: CASSPQGPAKEQYF. In DNA form, the CDR3 reads TGTGCCAGCTCACCGCAGGGGCCGGCAAAAGAGCAGTACTTC. The chain combines TRBV18 with TRBJ2-7, with D perhaps matching TRBD1 (6 bases). CDR1 is KGHSH and CDR2 is LQKENI in the germline V gene. CDR3 length equals 14 residues. The V gene lost 3 bases and the J gene lost 7 bases, with 16 bases spanning the gap.

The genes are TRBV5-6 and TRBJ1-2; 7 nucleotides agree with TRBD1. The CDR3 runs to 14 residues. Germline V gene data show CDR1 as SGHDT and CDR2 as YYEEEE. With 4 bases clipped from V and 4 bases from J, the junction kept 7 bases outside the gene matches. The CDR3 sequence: CASSIGDRPYGYTF. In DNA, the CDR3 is TGTGCCAGCAGCATAGGGGACAGACCCTATGGCTACACCTTC.

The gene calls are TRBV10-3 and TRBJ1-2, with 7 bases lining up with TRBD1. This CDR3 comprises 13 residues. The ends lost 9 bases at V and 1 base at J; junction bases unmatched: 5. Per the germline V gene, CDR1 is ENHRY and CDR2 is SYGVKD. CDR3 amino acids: CAIGDSLNYGYTF. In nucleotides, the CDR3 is TGTGCCATTGGGGACAGCCTTAACTATGGCTACACCTTC.

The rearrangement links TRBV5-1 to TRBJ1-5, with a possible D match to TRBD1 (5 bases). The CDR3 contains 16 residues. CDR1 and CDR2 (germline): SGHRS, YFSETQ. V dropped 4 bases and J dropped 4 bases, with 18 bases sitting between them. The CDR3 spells CASSPGTGGSNQPQHF. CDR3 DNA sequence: TGCGCCAGCAGCCCCGGGACCGGGGGAAGTAATCAGCCCCAGCATTTT.

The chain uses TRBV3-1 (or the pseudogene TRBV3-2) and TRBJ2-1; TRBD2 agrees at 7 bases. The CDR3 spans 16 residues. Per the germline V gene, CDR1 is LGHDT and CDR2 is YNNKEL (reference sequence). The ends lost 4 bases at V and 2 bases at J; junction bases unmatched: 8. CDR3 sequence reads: CASSPTIGTTYNEQFF. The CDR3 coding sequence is TGTGCCAGCAGCCCTACCATCGGGACTACCTACAATGAGCAGTTCTTC.

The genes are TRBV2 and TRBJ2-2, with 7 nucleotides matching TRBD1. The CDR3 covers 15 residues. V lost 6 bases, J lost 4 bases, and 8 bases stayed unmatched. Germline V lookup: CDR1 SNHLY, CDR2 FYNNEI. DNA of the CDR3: TGTGCCAGCAGGTCCGACAGGGTCGGCACCGGGGAGCTGTTTTTT. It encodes CASRSDRVGTGELFF.

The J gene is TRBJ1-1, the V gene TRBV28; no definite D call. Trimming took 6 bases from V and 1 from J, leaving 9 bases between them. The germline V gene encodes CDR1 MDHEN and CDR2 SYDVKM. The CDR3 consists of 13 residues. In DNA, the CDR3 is TGTGCCAGCAGCGCACAGTCGAACACTGAAGCTTTCTTT. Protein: CASSAQSNTEAFF.

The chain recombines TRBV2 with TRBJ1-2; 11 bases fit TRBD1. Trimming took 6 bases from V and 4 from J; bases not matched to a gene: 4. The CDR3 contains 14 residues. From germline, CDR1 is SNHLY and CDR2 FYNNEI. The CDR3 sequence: CASRGTGGIYGYTF. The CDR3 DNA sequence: TGTGCCAGCAGGGGGACAGGGGGTATCTATGGCTACACCTTC.

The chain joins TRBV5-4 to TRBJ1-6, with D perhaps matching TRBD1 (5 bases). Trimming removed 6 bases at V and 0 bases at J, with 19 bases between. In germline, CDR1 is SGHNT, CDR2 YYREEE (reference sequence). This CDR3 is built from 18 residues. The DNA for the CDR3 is TGTGCCAGCACCCAGATGAGGGCCGGGGGCTCCTATAATTCACCCCTCCACTTT. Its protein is CASTQMRAGGSYNSPLHF.

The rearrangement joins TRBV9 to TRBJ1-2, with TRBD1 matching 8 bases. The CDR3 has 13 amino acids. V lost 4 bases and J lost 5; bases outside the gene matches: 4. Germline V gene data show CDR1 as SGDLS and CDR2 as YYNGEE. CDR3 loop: CASSTDRGYGYTF. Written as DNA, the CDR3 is TGTGCCAGCAGCACAGACAGGGGATATGGCTACACCTTC.

CDR3 sequence (DNA): TGTGCCAGCAGCCAGGATCCAGGGACTGGGGCCAACGTCCTGACTTTC. This codes for CASSQDPGTGANVLTF. The chain recombines TRBV4-2 with TRBJ2-6, with D maybe TRBD1 (5 bases). V was cut by 3 bases and J by 2 bases, with 11 bases left in between. This CDR3 spans 16 amino acids. Germline V gene sequence: CDR1 LGHNA, CDR2 YNFKEQ.

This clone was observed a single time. CDR3: CASSTNQGTYYGYTF. The DNA of the CDR3 is TGTGCCAGTAGTACCAACCAGGGAACTTACTATGGCTACACCTTC. This chain joins TRBV19 and TRBJ1-2, with D possibly TRBD1 on 5 matching bases. Trimming shortened V by 4 bases and J by 3 bases, and 15 bases separated the two germline ends. CDR3 length equals 15 residues. The germline gives CDR1 LNHDA, CDR2 SQIVND (reference sequence).

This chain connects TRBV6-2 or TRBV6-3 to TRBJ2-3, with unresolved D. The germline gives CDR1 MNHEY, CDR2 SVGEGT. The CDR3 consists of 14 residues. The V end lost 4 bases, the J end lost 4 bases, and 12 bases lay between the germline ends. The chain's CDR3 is CASSFLAMSDTQYF. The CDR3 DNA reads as TGTGCCAGCAGTTTCCTGGCAATGTCAGATACGCAGTATTTT.

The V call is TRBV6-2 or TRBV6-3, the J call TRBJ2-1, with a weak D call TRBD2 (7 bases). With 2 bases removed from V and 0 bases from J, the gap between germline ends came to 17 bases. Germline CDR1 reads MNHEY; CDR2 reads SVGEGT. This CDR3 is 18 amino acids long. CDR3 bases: TGTGCCAGCAGTTACAATGCCCGGGGGGCCAGCTCCTACAATGAGCAGTTCTTC. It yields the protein CASSYNARGASSYNEQFF.

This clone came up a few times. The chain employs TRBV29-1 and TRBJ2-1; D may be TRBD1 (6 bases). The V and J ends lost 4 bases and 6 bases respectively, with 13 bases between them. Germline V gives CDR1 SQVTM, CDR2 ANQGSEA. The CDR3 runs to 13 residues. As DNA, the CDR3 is TGCAGCGTTGTGGAATCAGGGGTCAATGAGCAGTTCTTC. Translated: CSVVESGVNEQFF.

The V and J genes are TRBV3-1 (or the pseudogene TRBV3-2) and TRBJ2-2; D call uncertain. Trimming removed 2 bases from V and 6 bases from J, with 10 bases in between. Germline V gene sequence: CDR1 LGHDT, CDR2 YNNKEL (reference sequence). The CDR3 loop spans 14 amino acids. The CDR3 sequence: CASSQNFSPGELFF. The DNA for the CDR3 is TGTGCCAGCAGCCAAAATTTCAGTCCCGGGGAGCTGTTTTTT.

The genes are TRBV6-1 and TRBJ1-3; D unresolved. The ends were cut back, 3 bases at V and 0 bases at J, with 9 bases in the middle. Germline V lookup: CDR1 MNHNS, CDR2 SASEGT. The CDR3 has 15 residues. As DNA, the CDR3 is TGTGCCAGCAGTGATCTCGCGAGCTCTGGAAACACCATATATTTT. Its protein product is CASSDLASSGNTIYF.

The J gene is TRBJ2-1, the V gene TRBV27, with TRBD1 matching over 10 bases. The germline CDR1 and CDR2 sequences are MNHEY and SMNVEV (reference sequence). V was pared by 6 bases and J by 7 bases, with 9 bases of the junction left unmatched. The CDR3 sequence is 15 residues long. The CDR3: CASRFGQGVWNEQFF. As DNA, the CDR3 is TGTGCCAGCAGATTCGGACAGGGGGTTTGGAATGAGCAGTTCTTC.

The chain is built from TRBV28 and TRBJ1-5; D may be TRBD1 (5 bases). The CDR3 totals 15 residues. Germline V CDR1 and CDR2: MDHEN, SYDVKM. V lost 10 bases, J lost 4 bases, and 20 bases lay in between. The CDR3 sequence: CATHPGGVVNQPQHF. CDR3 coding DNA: TGTGCCACCCACCCCGGGGGGGTTGTGAATCAGCCCCAGCATTTT.

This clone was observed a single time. The CDR3 is CASSQDSRGNSPLHF. The CDR3 DNA is TGCGCCAGCAGCCAAGATTCCAGGGGTAATTCACCCCTCCACTTT. The chain has TRBV4-3 and TRBJ1-6; D possibly corresponds to TRBD1 (6 bases). This CDR3 is 15 amino acids long. CDR1 is LGHNA and CDR2 is YSLEER in the germline V gene. Trimming pared 0 bases from V and 6 bases from J, leaving 9 bases between.

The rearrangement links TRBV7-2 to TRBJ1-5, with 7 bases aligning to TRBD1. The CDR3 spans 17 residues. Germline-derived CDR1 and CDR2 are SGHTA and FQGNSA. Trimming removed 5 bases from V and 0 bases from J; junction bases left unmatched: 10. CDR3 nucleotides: TGTGCCAGCAGCACAGAGGGGACAGCGATTAGCAATCAGCCCCAGCATTTT. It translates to CASSTEGTAISNQPQHF.

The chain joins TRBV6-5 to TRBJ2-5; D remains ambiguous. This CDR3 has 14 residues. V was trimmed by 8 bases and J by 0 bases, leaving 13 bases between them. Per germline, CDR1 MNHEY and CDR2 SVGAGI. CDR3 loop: CASRNRVYQETQYF. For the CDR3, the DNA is TGTGCCAGCCGCAACCGGGTATACCAAGAGACCCAGTACTTC.

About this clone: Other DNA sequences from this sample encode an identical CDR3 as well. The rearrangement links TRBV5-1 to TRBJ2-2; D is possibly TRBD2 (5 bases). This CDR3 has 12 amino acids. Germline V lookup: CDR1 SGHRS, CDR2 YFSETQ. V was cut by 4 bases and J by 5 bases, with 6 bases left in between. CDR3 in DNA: TGCGCCAGCAGCCCGGGGACCGGGGAGCTGTTTTTT. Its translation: CASSPGTGELFF.

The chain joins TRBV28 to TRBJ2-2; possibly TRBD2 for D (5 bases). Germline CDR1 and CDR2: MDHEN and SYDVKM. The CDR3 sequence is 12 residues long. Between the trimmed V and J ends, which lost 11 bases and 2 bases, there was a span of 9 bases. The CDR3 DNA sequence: TGTGCCTCCGGGGATAACACCGGGGAGCTGTTTTTT. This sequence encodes CASGDNTGELFF.

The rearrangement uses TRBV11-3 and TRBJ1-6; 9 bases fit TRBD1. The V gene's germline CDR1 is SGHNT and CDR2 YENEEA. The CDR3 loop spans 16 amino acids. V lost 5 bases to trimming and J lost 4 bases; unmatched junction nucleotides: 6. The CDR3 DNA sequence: TGTGCCAGCAGCCTCAGACAGGGGGAGTATAATTCACCCCTCCACTTT. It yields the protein CASSLRQGEYNSPLHF.

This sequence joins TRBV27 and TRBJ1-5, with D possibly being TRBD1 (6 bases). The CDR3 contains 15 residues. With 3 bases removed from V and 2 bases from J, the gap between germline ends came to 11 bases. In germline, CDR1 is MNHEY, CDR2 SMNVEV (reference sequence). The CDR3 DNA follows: TGTGCCAGCAGTTTGGCAGGGGCTCGCAATCAGCCCCAGCATTTT. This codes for CASSLAGARNQPQHF.

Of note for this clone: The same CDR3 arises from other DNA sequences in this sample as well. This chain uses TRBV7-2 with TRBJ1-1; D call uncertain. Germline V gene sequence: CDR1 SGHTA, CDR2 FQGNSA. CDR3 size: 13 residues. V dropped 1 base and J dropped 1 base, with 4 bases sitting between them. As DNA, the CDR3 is TGTGCCAGCAGCTTAGGACAGAACACTGAAGCTTTCTTT. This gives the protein CASSLGQNTEAFF.

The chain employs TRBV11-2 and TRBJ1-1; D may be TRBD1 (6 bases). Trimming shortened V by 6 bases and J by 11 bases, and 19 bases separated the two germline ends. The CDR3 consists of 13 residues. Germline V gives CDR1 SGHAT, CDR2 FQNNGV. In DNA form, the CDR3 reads TGTGCCAGCAGACCTACAGGGCCTAGAGGTGCTTTCTTT. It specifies CASRPTGPRGAFF.

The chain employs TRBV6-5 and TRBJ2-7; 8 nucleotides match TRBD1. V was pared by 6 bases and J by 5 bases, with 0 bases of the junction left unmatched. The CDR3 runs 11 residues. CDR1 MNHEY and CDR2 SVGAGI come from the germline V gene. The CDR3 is CASSRGHEQYF. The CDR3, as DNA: TGTGCCAGCAGCAGGGGGCACGAGCAGTACTTC.

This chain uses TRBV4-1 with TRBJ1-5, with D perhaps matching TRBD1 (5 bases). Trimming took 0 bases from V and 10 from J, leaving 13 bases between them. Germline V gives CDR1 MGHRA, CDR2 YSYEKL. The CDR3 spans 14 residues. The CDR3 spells CASSQDRDSGPQHF. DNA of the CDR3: TGCGCCAGCAGCCAAGACAGGGACTCGGGTCCCCAGCATTTT.

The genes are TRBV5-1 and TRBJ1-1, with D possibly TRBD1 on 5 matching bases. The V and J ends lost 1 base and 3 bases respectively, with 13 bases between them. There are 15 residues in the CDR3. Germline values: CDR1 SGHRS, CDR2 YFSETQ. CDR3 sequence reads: CASSLKGIGHTEAFF. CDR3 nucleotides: TGCGCCAGCAGCTTGAAGGGGATTGGGCACACTGAAGCTTTCTTT.